These T cell receptor beta chains were read from a single sample in a study of early T cells in non-severe SARS-CoV-2 infection. MiXCR, applied by TCRdb to the 5' RACE reads, yields one record per CDR3 protein. The data hold 100,000 to 130,000 distinct CDR3 sequences, with roughly 12% observed a single time. Sample: whole blood. These TCRs come from an adult who was a healthcare worker with PCR-confirmed SARS-CoV-2 infection or an uninfected control (not recorded which). The CDR3 runs from the conserved cysteine through the conserved F or W. Each record gives: V gene, clone size, J gene, D gene, CDR3 protein, CDR3 DNA. The D gene is left open where the match is weak. Some rows have no size entry. The others give once, few or many, or a class for an expanded clone.

TRBV3-1	many	TRBJ1-5	TRBD1	CASSQGNKDRGHQPQHF	TGTGCCAGCAGCCAAGGAAACAAAGACAGGGGGCATCAGCCCCAGCATTTT
TRBV29-1	.	TRBJ2-7	.	CSVVPAGSYEQYF	TGCAGCGTTGTTCCGGCCGGGTCCTACGAGCAGTACTTC
TRBV7-2	few	TRBJ2-2	.	CASSLGGTTGELFF	TGTGCCAGCAGCTTAGGGGGTACCACCGGGGAGCTGTTTTTT
TRBV6-5	.	TRBJ1-2	.	CAFLLPPYGYTF	TGTGCCTTTCTACTTCCCCCCTATGGCTACACCTTC
TRBV20-1	.	TRBJ2-3	.	CSAKTTSTDTQYF	TGCAGTGCCAAGACTACGTCCACAGATACGCAGTATTTT
TRBV5-1	.	TRBJ2-2	.	CASSLRGLTSNTGELFF	TGCGCCAGCAGCTTGAGGGGACTCACTTCGAACACCGGGGAGCTGTTTTTT
TRBV20-1	few	TRBJ1-1	.	CSAFLQGNTEAFF	TGCAGTGCTTTCTTACAGGGGAACACTGAAGCTTTCTTT
TRBV20-1	many	TRBJ1-3	.	CSAQPQITGNTIYF	TGCAGTGCCCAACCACAGATTACTGGAAACACCATATATTTT
TRBV20-1	few	TRBJ1-2	.	CSAIYGGVGYGYTF	TGCAGTGCTATTTACGGAGGGGTAGGCTATGGCTACACCTTC
TRBV10-3	many	TRBJ1-3	.	CAISDFGPGAAGNTIYF	.
TRBV11-2	many	TRBJ1-2	.	CASSRGDYGYTF	TGTGCCAGCAGCCGGGGTGACTATGGCTACACCTTC
TRBV21-1	few	TRBJ2-1	.	CASSKVGGRKSYNEQFF	TGTGCCAGCAGCAAAGTTGGCGGGAGAAAGTCCTACAATGAGCAGTTCTTC
TRBV7-6	many	TRBJ2-6	.	CASSLEVWVGSGANVLTF	TGTGCCAGCAGCTTAGAGGTCTGGGTCGGCTCTGGGGCCAACGTCCTGACTTTC
TRBV7-3	.	TRBJ1-2	TRBD1	CASSYQDRGVGYTF	TGTGCCAGCAGCTACCAAGACAGGGGAGTAGGCTACACCTTC
TRBV10-3	.	TRBJ2-3	TRBD1	CAISESTGGTDTQYF	TGTGCCATCAGTGAGTCGACAGGGGGCACAGATACGCAGTATTTT
TRBV29-1	.	TRBJ1-1	.	CRSTRQGGIFMNTEAFF	TGCAGATCAACACGGCAGGGCGGTATATTCATGAACACTGAAGCTTTCTTT
TRBV15	many	TRBJ2-3	.	CATSRGGADVGDTQYF	TGTGCCACCAGCAGAGGGGGAGCGGACGTCGGGGATACGCAGTATTTT
TRBV18	.	TRBJ2-5	.	CASSPSGNQETQYF	TGTGCCAGCTCACCGTCCGGGAACCAAGAGACCCAGTACTTC
TRBV5-5	few	TRBJ2-7	TRBD2	CASIQSGSGTYEQYF	TGTGCCAGCATCCAAAGCGGGAGCGGCACCTACGAGCAGTACTTC
TRBV4-1	many	TRBJ2-7	.	CASSQESGGGYEQYF	TGCGCCAGCAGCCAAGAATCCGGGGGAGGCTACGAGCAGTACTTC
TRBV29-1	many	TRBJ2-3	TRBD2	CSVETSSGRYADTQYF	TGCAGCGTTGAAACCTCTAGCGGGAGGTACGCAGATACGCAGTATTTT
TRBV30	.	TRBJ1-1	.	CAWKGPGAFF	TGTGCCTGGAAGGGACCTGGAGCTTTCTTT
TRBV20-1	few	TRBJ2-5	TRBD1	CSARTGGETQYF	TGCAGTGCACGTACAGGGGGGGAGACCCAGTACTTC
TRBV27	many	TRBJ2-7	TRBD2	CASSLQRGPYEQYF	TGTGCCAGCAGTCTTCAGCGGGGTCCCTACGAGCAGTACTTC
TRBV6-2/TRBV6-3	.	TRBJ2-7	TRBD2	CASTGGSGSYEQYF	TGTGCCAGCACCGGAGGTAGCGGGAGTTACGAGCAGTACTTC
TRBV29-1	.	TRBJ2-7	.	CSVGRTSYEQYF	TGCAGCGTTGGACGGACCTCCTACGAGCAGTACTTC
TRBV2	many	TRBJ2-7	.	CANNYEQYF	TGTGCCAACAATTACGAGCAGTACTTC
TRBV30	many	TRBJ2-7	.	CAWSVQPGGEQYF	TGTGCCTGGAGTGTACAGCCCGGGGGCGAGCAGTACTTC
TRBV6-6	many	TRBJ2-5	.	CASSYPAGDRAQETQYF	TGTGCCAGCAGTTACCCTGCGGGCGACCGGGCCCAAGAGACCCAGTACTTC
TRBV6-1	.	TRBJ1-3	.	CASSAGGLKGNTIYF	TGTGCCAGCAGTGCCGGAGGGTTGAAGGGAAACACCATATATTTT
TRBV5-1	many	TRBJ1-5	.	CASSLGGTSNQPQHF	TGCGCCAGCAGCTTGGGGGGGACGAGCAATCAGCCCCAGCATTTT